Sequencing of this T cell receptor (beta chain) was carried out in a study of cytomegalovirus exposure and HLA in healthy donors. Study-level background: In an earlier analysis, 95 million to 140 million unique TCR beta sequences were found from about 190 million T cells.

The CDR3 covers 16 residues. Germline-derived CDR1 and CDR2 are SGHDN and FVKESK. Trimming cost V 0 bases and J 1 base, with 11 bases left between them. A note on this clone: Antigen unknown.

The study ran its PCR with 60 Vbeta and 13 Jbeta primers. The repertoire was sequenced with immunoSEQ multiplex PCR; TCRdb's copy has only in-frame clones and lacks some. The profile shows around 130,000 clones, around 75% of them singletons. Overall study results and limits: Altogether, around 160 TCR beta chains were recorded as cytomegalovirus-associated.

The chain uses TRBV14 and TRBJ2-3; tentatively, D is TRBD1 (5 bases). The receptor was derived from a woman in her 30s in good health and CMV-seronegative. The sample was PBMCs. CDR3 nucleotides: TGTGCCAGCAGCCAAGATCAGGGAAGGGGCACAGATACGCAGTATTTT. Translated, it gives CASSQDQGRGTDTQYF.